This T cell receptor beta chain is from a study of T cells after yellow fever vaccination. Germline CDR1 SGHRS, CDR2 YFSETQ. The J segment lost 4 bases and the V segment lost 4 bases, leaving 8 bases of the junction unmatched. The CDR3 has 15 amino acids. This clonotype was observed a handful of times. 5'RACE template switching produced TCR cDNA carrying a universal primer site and UMIs. TCRdb re-called the 5' RACE reads with MiXCR, one entry per CDR3 protein. The top ten hold 15% to 20% of the sample, which has about 580,000 distinct CDR3 sequences, 17% seen once. The chain employs TRBV5-1 and TRBJ1-1; TRBD1 agrees at 9 bases. The TCR originated in a man aged 18-30 years who received the YFV17D yellow fever vaccine. The material was PBMCs, obtained about 5 days after the first yellow fever vaccination. The CDR3 region is CASSRDRATGTEAFF. The CDR3 DNA is TGCGCCAGCAGCAGGGACAGGGCTACGGGCACTGAAGCTTTCTTT. The whole variable domain, remainder taken from reference TRBV5-1 and TRBJ1-1, is KAGVTQTPRYLIKTRGQQVTLSCSPISGHRSVSWYQQTPGQGLQFLFEYFSETQRNKGNFPGRFSGRQFSNSRSEMNVSTLELGDSALYLCASSRDRATGTEAFFGQGTRLTVV.